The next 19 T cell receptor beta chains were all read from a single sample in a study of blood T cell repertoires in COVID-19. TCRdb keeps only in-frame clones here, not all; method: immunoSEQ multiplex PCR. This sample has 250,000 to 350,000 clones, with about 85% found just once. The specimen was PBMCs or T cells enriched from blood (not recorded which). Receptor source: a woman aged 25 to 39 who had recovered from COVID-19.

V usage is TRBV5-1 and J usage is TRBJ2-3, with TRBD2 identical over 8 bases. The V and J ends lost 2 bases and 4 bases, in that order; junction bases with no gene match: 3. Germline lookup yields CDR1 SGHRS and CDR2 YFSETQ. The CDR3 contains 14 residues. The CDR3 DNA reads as TGCGCCAGCAGCTTTACGGGGGGGCCAGATACGCAGTATTTT. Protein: CASSFTGGPDTQYF.

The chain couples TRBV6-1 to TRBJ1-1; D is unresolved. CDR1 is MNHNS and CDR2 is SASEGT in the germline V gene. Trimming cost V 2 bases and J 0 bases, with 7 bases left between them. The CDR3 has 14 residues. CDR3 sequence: CASSEHGMNTEAFF. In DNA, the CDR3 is TGTGCCAGCAGTGAACACGGGATGAACACTGAAGCTTTCTTT.

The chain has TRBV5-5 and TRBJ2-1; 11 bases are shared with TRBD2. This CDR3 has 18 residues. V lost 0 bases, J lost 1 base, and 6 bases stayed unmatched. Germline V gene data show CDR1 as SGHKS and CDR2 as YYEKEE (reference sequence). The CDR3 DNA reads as TGTGCCAGCAGCTTGGACCTAGCGGGGGGCCCTTCCTACAATGAGCAGTTCTTC. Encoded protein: CASSLDLAGGPSYNEQFF.

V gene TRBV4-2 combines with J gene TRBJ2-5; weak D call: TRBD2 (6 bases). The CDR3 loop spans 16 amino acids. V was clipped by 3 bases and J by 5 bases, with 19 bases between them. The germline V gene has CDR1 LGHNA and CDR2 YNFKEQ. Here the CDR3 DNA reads TGTGCCAGCAGCCATGGGGGTGGAGGGTCCGGTGAGACCCAGTACTTC. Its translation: CASSHGGGGSGETQYF.

CDR3 region: CASSTGGSNQPQHF. The CDR3 DNA reads as TGTGCCAGCAGCACGGGGGGGAGCAATCAGCCCCAGCATTTT. The rearrangement uses TRBV7-9 and TRBJ1-5; weak D call: TRBD1 (5 bases). The CDR3 runs to 14 residues. Trimming took 5 bases from V and 1 from J, leaving 9 bases between them. Germline V gene data show CDR1 as SEHNR and CDR2 as FQNEAQ (reference sequence).

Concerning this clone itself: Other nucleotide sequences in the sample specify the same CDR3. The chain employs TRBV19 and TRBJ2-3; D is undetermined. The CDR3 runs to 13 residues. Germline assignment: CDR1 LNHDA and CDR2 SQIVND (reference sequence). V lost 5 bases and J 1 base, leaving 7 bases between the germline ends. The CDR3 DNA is TGTGCCAGTAGTGATCGGGGCACAGATACGCAGTATTTT. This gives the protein CASSDRGTDTQYF.

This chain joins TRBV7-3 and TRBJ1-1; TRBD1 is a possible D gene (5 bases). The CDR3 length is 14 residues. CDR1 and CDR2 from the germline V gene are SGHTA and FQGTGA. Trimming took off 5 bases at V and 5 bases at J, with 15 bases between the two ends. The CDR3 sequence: CASSPSGLGTEAFF. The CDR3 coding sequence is TGTGCCAGCAGCCCGTCAGGGCTGGGGACTGAAGCTTTCTTT.

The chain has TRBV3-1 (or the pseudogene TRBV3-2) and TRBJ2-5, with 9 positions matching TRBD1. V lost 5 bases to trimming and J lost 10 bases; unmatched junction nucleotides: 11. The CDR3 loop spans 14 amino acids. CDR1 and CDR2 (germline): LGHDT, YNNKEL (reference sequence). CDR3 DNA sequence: TGTGCCAGCAGCGCGGGACAGGGAGGGTTCGACCAGTACTTC. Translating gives CASSAGQGGFDQYF.

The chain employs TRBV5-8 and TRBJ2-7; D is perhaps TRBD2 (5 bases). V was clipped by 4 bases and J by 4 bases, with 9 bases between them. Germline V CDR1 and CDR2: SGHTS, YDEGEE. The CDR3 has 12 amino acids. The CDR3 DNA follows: TGTGCCAGCAGCCCGGGGAGTTACGAGCAGTACTTC. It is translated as CASSPGSYEQYF.

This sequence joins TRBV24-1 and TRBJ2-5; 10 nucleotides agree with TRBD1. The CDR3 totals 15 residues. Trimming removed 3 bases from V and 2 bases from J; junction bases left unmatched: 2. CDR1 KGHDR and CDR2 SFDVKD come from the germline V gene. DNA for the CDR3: TGTGCCACCAGTGATGCGGGACAGGGGCAAGAGACCCAGTACTTC. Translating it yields CATSDAGQGQETQYF.

DNA for the CDR3: TGTGCCAGCAGCACGACAGGACTTAATGAAAAACTGTTTTTT. Translation gives CASSTTGLNEKLFF. The chain couples TRBV7-9 to TRBJ1-4; possibly TRBD1 for D (6 bases). Trimming shortened V by 5 bases and J by 4 bases, and 11 bases separated the two germline ends. Germline loops: CDR1 SEHNR, CDR2 FQNEAQ (reference sequence). The CDR3 contains 14 residues.

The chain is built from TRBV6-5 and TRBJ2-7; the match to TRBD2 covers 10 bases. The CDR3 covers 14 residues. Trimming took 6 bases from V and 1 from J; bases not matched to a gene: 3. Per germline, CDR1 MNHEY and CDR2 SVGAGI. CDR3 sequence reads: CASRTGLASYEQYF. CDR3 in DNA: TGTGCCAGCAGGACGGGACTAGCGTCCTACGAGCAGTACTTC.

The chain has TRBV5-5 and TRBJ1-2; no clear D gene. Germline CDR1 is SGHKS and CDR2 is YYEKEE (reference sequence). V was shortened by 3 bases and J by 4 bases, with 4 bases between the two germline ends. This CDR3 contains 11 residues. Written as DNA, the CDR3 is TGTGCCAGCAGCTCAATCTATGGCTACACCTTC. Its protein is CASSSIYGYTF. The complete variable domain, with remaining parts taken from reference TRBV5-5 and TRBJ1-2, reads DAGVTQSPTHLIKTRGQQVTLRCSPISGHKSVSWYQQVLGQGPQFIFQYYEKEERGRGNFPDRFSARQFPNYSSELNVNALLLGDSALYLCASSSIYGYTFGSGTRLTVV.

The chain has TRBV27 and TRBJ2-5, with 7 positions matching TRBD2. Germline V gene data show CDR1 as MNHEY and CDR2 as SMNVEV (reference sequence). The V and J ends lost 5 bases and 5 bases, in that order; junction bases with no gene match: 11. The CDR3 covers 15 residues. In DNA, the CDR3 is TGTGCCAGCAGTCCGGGGGACTACGGTGGGGAGACCCAGTACTTC. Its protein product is CASSPGDYGGETQYF.

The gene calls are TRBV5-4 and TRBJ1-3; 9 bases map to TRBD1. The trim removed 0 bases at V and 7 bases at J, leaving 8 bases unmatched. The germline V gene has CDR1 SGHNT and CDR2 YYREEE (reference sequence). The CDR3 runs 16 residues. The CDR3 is CASSLAPGTGSNTIYF. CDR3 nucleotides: TGTGCCAGCAGCTTGGCACCCGGGACAGGGTCGAACACCATATATTTT.

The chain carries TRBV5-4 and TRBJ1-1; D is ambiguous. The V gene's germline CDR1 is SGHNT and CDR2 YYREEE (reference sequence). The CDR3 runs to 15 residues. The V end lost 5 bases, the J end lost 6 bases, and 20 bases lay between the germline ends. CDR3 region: CASRLMETRIPEAFF. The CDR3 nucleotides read TGTGCCAGCAGATTAATGGAGACCCGTATCCCTGAAGCTTTCTTT.

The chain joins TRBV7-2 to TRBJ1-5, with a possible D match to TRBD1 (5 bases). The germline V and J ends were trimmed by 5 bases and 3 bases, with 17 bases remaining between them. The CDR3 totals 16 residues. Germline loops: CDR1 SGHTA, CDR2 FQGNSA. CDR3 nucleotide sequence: TGTGCCAGCAGCCCAGGGTTGGGGATGATCAATCAGCCCCAGCATTTT. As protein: CASSPGLGMINQPQHF.

The CDR3 nucleotides read TGTGCCAGCAGCTTAAACGACAAAGACTATGGCTACACCTTC. Its protein is CASSLNDKDYGYTF. This sequence joins TRBV7-8 and TRBJ1-2; D gene ambiguous. This CDR3 spans 14 amino acids. From germline, CDR1 is SGHVS and CDR2 FQNEAQ. Trimming pared 2 bases from V and 3 bases from J, leaving 10 bases between.

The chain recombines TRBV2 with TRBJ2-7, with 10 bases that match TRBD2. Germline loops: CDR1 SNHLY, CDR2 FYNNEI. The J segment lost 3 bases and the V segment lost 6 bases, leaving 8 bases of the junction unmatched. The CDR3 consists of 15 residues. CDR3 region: CASSTGTSAYYEQYF. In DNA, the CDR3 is TGTGCCAGCAGCACCGGGACTAGCGCTTACTACGAGCAGTACTTC.